The 8 T cell receptor beta chains in this list originate from one sample, sequenced in a study of blood T cells in healthy people across ages. Combining a sample-barcoded 5' primer with a J-beta primer mix, a second PCR ran for roughly 7 to 11 cycles. Via MiXCR, TCRdb re-called the 5' RACE reads, giving one row per CDR3 protein. The profile shows about 1,000,000 distinct CDR3 sequences, 35% to 55% of them singletons. Input material: blood. These receptors came from an older woman in good health.

The table lists this clonotype with a few counts. The chain has TRBV11-2 and TRBJ2-3, with D perhaps being TRBD1 or TRBD2 (7 bases each). The length of the CDR3 is 22 residues. Trimming took 3 bases from V and 5 from J, leaving 36 bases between them. Germline V gene sequence: CDR1 SGHAT, CDR2 FQNNGV. The CDR3 here is CASSFPNPTGPIQRDLEDTQYF. CDR3 nucleotide sequence: TGTGCCAGCAGCTTCCCTAACCCGACAGGGCCCATTCAGCGGGATTTGGAAGATACGCAGTATTTT. The full variable domain, completed using reference TRBV11-2 and TRBJ2-3, is EAGVAQSPRYKIIEKRQSVAFWCNPISGHATLYWYQQILGQGPKLLIQFQNNGVVDDSQLPKDRFSAERLKGVDSTLKIQPAKLEDSAVYLCASSFPNPTGPIQRDLEDTQYFGPGTRLTVL.

The chain recombines TRBV11-2 with TRBJ2-5, with TRBD2 matching over 12 bases. The CDR3 runs 15 residues. In germline, CDR1 is SGHAT, CDR2 FQNNGV. With V trimmed by 4 bases and J by 9 bases, 9 bases remained unmatched. The chain's CDR3 is CASSSTRLAGAAQYF. The CDR3 DNA is TGTGCCAGCAGCTCTACCCGACTAGCGGGAGCGGCCCAGTACTTC.

This clonotype was seen a few times. The chain uses TRBV28 and TRBJ2-1; possibly TRBD1 or TRBD2 for D (5 bases each). The CDR3 extends over 14 amino acids. The germline gives CDR1 MDHEN, CDR2 SYDVKM. Trimming took off 10 bases at V and 5 bases at J, with 18 bases between the two ends. The CDR3 sequence: CAIWGSESNNEQFF. For the CDR3, the DNA is TGTGCCATCTGGGGGTCGGAATCAAACAATGAGCAGTTCTTC. The variable domain in full, completed from reference TRBV28 and TRBJ2-1, reads DVKVTQSSRYLVKRTGEKVFLECVQDMDHENMFWYRQDPGLGLRLIYFSYDVKMKEKGDIPEGYSVSREKKERFSLILESASTNQTSMYLCAIWGSESNNEQFFGPGTRLTVL.

To note about this clonotype: One junction end disagrees with the germline gene, perhaps due to a read error. CDR3 region: CASSEEYPDF. The CDR3 DNA reads as TGTGCCAGCAGTGAAGAATACCCTGACTTT. The rearrangement joins TRBV2 to TRBJ1-1; D is unresolved. Germline V CDR1 and CDR2: SNHLY, FYNNEI. The CDR3 spans 10 residues.

There are a few counts of this clonotype. This chain joins TRBV10-3 and TRBJ2-7; 7 bases line up with TRBD2. In germline, CDR1 is ENHRY, CDR2 SYGVKD. V lost 10 bases to trimming and J lost 2 bases; unmatched junction nucleotides: 11. The CDR3 runs to 14 residues. CDR3: CATRQPGGTYEQYF. The CDR3 DNA follows: TGTGCCACCAGGCAACCGGGGGGAACCTACGAGCAGTACTTC.

The chain couples TRBV10-2 to TRBJ2-5; the D is unclear. Germline CDR1 reads WSHSY; CDR2 reads SAAADI. Trimming stripped 9 bases from V and 2 bases from J, with 16 bases between. CDR3 length: 14 amino acids. CDR3 nucleotides: TGCGCCAGTTCCCAAACGCTGCCTCAAGAGACCCAGTACTTC. It translates to CASSQTLPQETQYF.

The V call is TRBV7-9, the J call TRBJ1-1; D gene unclear. Per germline, CDR1 SEHNR and CDR2 FQNEAQ (reference sequence). This CDR3 spans 12 amino acids. Trimming cost V 6 bases and J 1 base, with 6 bases left between them. The CDR3 region has the DNA TGTGCCAGCAGAATGGGGAACACTGAAGCTTTCTTT. Protein sequence: CASRMGNTEAFF.

This chain connects TRBV3-1 to TRBJ2-1; no firm D call. The CDR3 contains 17 residues. From germline, CDR1 is LGHDT and CDR2 YNNKEL (reference sequence). Trimming left V 0 bases short and J 3 bases short, with 15 bases between. The CDR3 nucleotides read TGTGCCAGCAGCCAAGAAGGATACTACGGCATCTACAATGAGCAGTTCTTC. It translates to CASSQEGYYGIYNEQFF.